This TCR beta chain appears in the sequencing data of a study of regulatory T cells in long-lasting Graves disease. This clonotype has just one count. Germline CDR1 is DFQATT and CDR2 is SNEGSKA (reference sequence). The germline V and J ends were trimmed by 6 bases and 2 bases, with 16 bases remaining between them. This CDR3 spans 14 amino acids. Time point denoted: newly diagnosed GD, antithyroid drugs for less than 3 months. With RNA extracted from PBMCs as input, the TCR library was made. The authors built TCR beta libraries using iRepertoire HTBI primers and Arm-PCR of CDR3 regions. Original analysis: Analysis of the samples identified about 62 TRBV and roughly 13 TRBJ segments. TCRdb called the multiplex PCR reads again in MiXCR, with one record for every CDR3 protein. The V and J calls were not made by the authors but by TCRdb's processing. The sample consists of approximately 390,000 distinct CDR3 sequences, around 15% of them appearing once.

In addition, the sample was reused for a study of T cells in Graves' hyperthyroidism and ophthalmopathy.

The sample was peripheral blood mononuclear cells (PBMCs), taken at new diagnosis, from a patient treated with antithyroid drugs. The source is a young woman with Graves disease. This chain joins TRBV20-1 and TRBJ2-5; D is unclear. The CDR3 here is CSAQRMGLQETQYF. The CDR3 bases are TGCAGTGCACAACGGATGGGGTTACAAGAGACCCAGTACTTC.